This record looks at one T cell receptor beta chain sequence and its context. Its antigen is currently not known. Per-base quality was not reported, and no clone a single base away is much larger than it. This entry belongs to a study of cytomegalovirus exposure and HLA in healthy donors (dated by TCRdb to about 2017). With regard to the full study: An earlier analysis of approximately 640 of the donors reported approximately 290 Gb of sequence data and 117 million unique TCR beta sequences from approximately 180 million T cells. An early release covering about 600 HLA-typed donors comprised about 290 gigabases of sequencing data and tens of millions of unique TCR sequences. To study patterns of TCR occurrence, a later analysis re-analyzed previously published TCR beta repertoires from 650 to 750 donors and added high-resolution HLA genotyping. To decide whether each TCR beta V gene segment behaved as functional or pseudogenic, an earlier analysis of fewer than 750 of the donors relied on high-throughput TCR beta sequencing. In addition to the first cohort of hundreds of subjects, a separate validation cohort of 120 different subjects was used. Four to six DR-DQ haplotypes were handled as single units for association and clustering, since linkage in the cohort was strong. HLA typing included class I and class II loci at four-digit resolution. Typing coverage varied by locus: about 629-630 donors for A, B, C, DRB1 and DQB1; about 520 for DQA1; over 600 for DPA1; roughly 470 for DPB1. Rather than using new phenotypic data, the later analysis identified candidate immune exposures from TCR beta sequences and from how often those sequences occurred across donors. Using immunosequencing, the study profiled T cell repertoires from some 670 subjects and related those repertoires to cytomegalovirus serostatus. Every repertoire in the discovery cohort had been generated on one and the same sequencing platform. Donor age, sex, ethnicity and CMV serostatus were compiled together with the repertoire data. The genetic ancestry cluster associated with self-reported Caucasian donors included 81% of the roughly 400 genotyped donors. The study aimed to test whether cataloging public T cell receptors could reveal signatures of past pathogen exposure. The study combined high-throughput TCR immunosequencing, statistical association of individual TCRs with disease status, and machine learning to predict cytomegalovirus infection status. Among 350 to 400 genotyped donors of the cohort, an average of roughly 240,000 unique TCR beta nucleotide sequences were sequenced per donor, around a sixth of them non-productive. A later genetic analysis used genome-wide SNP genotypes for about 65% of the 666 donors, treating that subset as a discovery cohort. Paper-wide results and their limitations: This cohort had only TCR beta chains sequenced, and the lack of alpha or paired-chain data limited which features could be detected. Several of the top co-occurrence clusters appeared to be linked to parvovirus B19, influenza, CMV and Epstein-Barr virus, according to a later analysis. When HLA alleles, especially DR and DQ, strongly co-occurred, TCR associations were difficult to assign to individual alleles. Because HLA typing was missing for some donors at each locus, association tests included only the typed subset. A cluster of highly shared sequence variants was judged likely to represent a technical artifact of the sequencing pipeline. Broadly in line with IMGT annotations, most TCR beta V segments showed up in productive rearrangements about 87% or about 30% of the time in an earlier analysis of around 600 of the donors. At a false discovery rate of 0.05, a later analysis linked fewer than 20,000 TCR beta sequences to specific HLA alleles. A later analysis found that TCR association rates varied across HLA loci, with DRB1 alleles showing the most associated TCRs and HLA-C alleles the fewest. Most TCR sequences were seen in very few donors, while some public TCRs were found in many individuals. CMV serostatus was the only immune exposure information available for the cohort. In a later analysis, HLA-associated TCR beta chains showed more clonal expansion and lower generation probabilities than non-associated chains that were equally common. Sequencing depth was assumed to be roughly uniform across donors in the presence/absence analyses, though that assumption may not hold. Because counts were too low, seventeen rarely observed V segments, including chromosome 9 orphons, were excluded from the earlier analysis of 587 of the donors. In a later analysis, most CMV-associated TCR beta chains were found to appear HLA-restricted, with HLA associations seemingly driven largely by CMV exposure. Cytomegalovirus status was reported to be diagnosed by the classifier with high specificity and sensitivity in both the original and validation cohorts. In vitro tests confirmed that a few of the cytomegalovirus-associated TCR beta chains recognize cytomegalovirus antigens. In a later genetic analysis, a missense DCLRE1C variant was associated with V-gene and J-gene trimming of TCR beta chains, and the association was replicated in an independent cohort. It was suggested by the authors that the approach could potentially be generalized to other disease states and immunological phenotypes. According to a later genetic analysis, donors in an Asian-associated ancestry cluster had fewer N-insertions in productive TCRs than the approximately 670-donor mean. Correlated functional status among segregating V segments might be attributable to linkage disequilibrium, but an unknown experimental factor could not be ruled out. The study gave a list of about 160 TCR beta chains associated with cytomegalovirus. A further reported finding was that TCR beta sequences accurately predicted the HLA-A and HLA-B alleles for most subjects in the first cohort. Because the 87-base-pair reads could not distinguish some IMGT-functional V segments, including TRBV6-2 and TRBV6-3, those segments were excluded.

Library preparation employed the immunoSEQ multiplex PCR assay. A mixture of 60 forward primers for TCR Vbeta segments and 13 reverse primers for TCR Jbeta segments was used in the multiplex PCR. Amplification of the CDR3 region of rearranged TCR beta genes was performed with a multiplex PCR assay on genomic DNA. The amplified TCR beta libraries were sequenced on the Illumina HiSeq System as 87-base-pair reads. On the study's bioinformatics: In a later analysis, around 80 million unique TCR beta chains were counted across the roughly 700 repertoires, and roughly 11 million of these chains were shared by at least two donors. Raw reads were error-corrected and collapsed into unique sequences by a nearest-neighbor algorithm in which closely related sequences were merged to remove PCR and sequencing errors. CDR3 sequences were aligned to IMGT reference sequences to assign V, D and J gene segments. For a sequence to be retained, a match of at least six nucleotides to both a V gene segment and a J gene segment was required. Rearrangements were called productive when the CDR3 lacked stop codons and stayed in frame with V and J; all others were non-productive. Following IMGT convention, CDR3 was defined as the stretch from the second conserved V-encoded cysteine to the conserved J-encoded phenylalanine. Sequences without an unambiguous match to a single V gene segment were excluded from the earlier analysis of about 630 of the donors. In an earlier analysis of 450 to 750 of the donors, a V segment was called functional when productive rearrangements were above 56.7%, and segregating when the standard deviation between donors exceeded 5%. To diagnose cytomegalovirus status from the catalog of TCR beta chain sequences, a statistical classification framework was built. In a later analysis, TCR nucleotide sequences were compared against IMGT/GENE-DB human TR gene sequences so that V and J genes could be assigned. The TCRdist pipeline was used in a later analysis to assign CDR3 sequences and most-parsimonious VDJ recombination scenarios. A later analysis defined each TCR beta chain by its CDR3 amino acid sequence plus V-gene family, and excluded reads lacking a unique V-gene family. As a way to deal with suspected cross-contamination and a sequencing artifact, a later analysis dropped under 600 nucleotide sequences that were highly shared and had low generation probability. In a later analysis, a clonal expansion index was calculated for each public chain from normalized within-repertoire ranks of inferred template counts. A later analysis computed generation probabilities with a VDJ recombination model fitted to out-of-frame rearrangements, and checked the results against IGoR. A later analysis scored TCR-TCR, TCR-HLA and TCR-CMV co-occurrence with hypergeometric tests, applying a repertoire-size bias correction to TCR pairs. In a later analysis, false discovery rates were estimated by permuting HLA or CMV assignments 20 times. In a later analysis, co-occurring TCRs were grouped using DBSCAN, and TCRdist sequence similarity was added for clustering within HLA-allele-positive subsets. Co-occurrence clustering excluded repertoires with fewer than 30,000 or more than 120,000 public chains, plus five with anomalous nucleotide sharing. Sourced from immuneACCESS, this table was stored by TCRdb with only in-frame sequences that have V and J called. A share of the clones is absent; for the studies checked, an unresolved V gene accounts for under half, and the remainder has no known explanation. The DNA was the basis for D and trimming; V, J and clone size are from that table. For this sample the table gives 200,000 to 250,000 clones, of which 77% were detected only once. The ten largest clones add up to around 2.8% of the sample.

V gives up 8 bases and J gives up 10 bases, and the segment between their germline ends measures 11 bases. The CDR3 covers 11 residues, taking in both the cysteine and the phenylalanine. The CDR3 DNA has 33 bases and is translated from base 1. The germline V gene (reference sequence) supplies CDR1 MNHEY and CDR2 SMNVEV. The cohort consisted of 666 healthy bone marrow donors. Cohort members were all nominally healthy when sampled, although unrecorded immune exposures were likely present. The donor was CMV seropositive and belonged to the group of some 290 seropositive cohort members. A peripheral blood sample was provided by each donor, and peripheral blood mononuclear cells were used for TCR beta sequencing. The Qiagen DNeasy Blood Extraction Kit was used to extract genomic DNA from the blood cell samples.

This chain joins TRBV27 to TRBJ1-4; no D gene can be assigned with confidence. The sequence derives from a woman aged 60-70 years in good health and CMV-seropositive. What was sequenced was PBMCs. The CDR3 sequence is CASRLHGKLFF. The DNA sequence follows: TGTGCCAGCCGACTTCATGGAAAACTGTTTTTT.